This TCR beta chain was observed in a study of vaccination and CD4 T cells after COVID-19. Treatment defined: roughly 10-day PBMC culture with coronavirus spike peptide pools or control peptides (ViraFEST assay). Notes on this clonotype: The antigen remains undetermined.

The V gene's germline CDR1 is KGHSH and CDR2 LQKENI. The CDR3 runs 13 residues. The ends lost 6 bases at V and 3 bases at J; junction bases unmatched: 3. An Oncomine TCR Beta short-read assay was used to sequence the DNA from cultured CD4+ T cells. TCRdb re-derived calls from the PCR reads in MiXCR, one entry per CDR3 protein. The table includes about 9,100 distinct CDR3 sequences, about 67% detected once. The sequence derives from a human donor who had recovered from COVID-19. The sequencing input was CD4+ T cells from blood, cultured in vitro. J is TRBJ1-1 and V is TRBV18; the match to TRBD1 covers 8 bases. CDR3 in DNA: TGTGCCAGCTCTACGACAGGGGACACTGAAGCTTTCTTT. It codes for CASSTTGDTEAFF. Supplemented by reference TRBV18 and TRBJ1-1, the full variable domain reads NAGVMQNPRHLVRRRGQEARLRCSPMKGHSHVYWYRQLPEEGLKFMVYLQKENIIDESGMPKERFSAEFPKEGPSILRIQQVVRGDSAAYFCASSTTGDTEAFFGQGTRLTVV.